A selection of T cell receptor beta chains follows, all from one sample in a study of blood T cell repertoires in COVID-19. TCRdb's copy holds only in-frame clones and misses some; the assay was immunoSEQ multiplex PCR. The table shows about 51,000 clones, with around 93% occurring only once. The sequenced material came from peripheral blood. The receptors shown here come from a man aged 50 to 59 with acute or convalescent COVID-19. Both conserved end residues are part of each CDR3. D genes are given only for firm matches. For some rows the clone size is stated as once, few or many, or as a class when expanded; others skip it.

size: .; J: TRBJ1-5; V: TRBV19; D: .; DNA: TGTGCCAGTAGTGGGCAGCGCAATCAGCCCCAGCATTTT; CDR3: CASSGQRNQPQHF
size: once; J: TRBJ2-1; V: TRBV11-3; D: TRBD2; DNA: TGTGCCAGCAGTAAGCTAGCGGGGATGGGGTTTGTGGCATACAATGAGCAGTTCTTC; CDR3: CASSKLAGMGFVAYNEQFF
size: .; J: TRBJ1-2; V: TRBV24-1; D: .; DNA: TGTGCCACCAGTGATGCGGTACTGGGGACTTCTGGCTACACCTTC; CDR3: CATSDAVLGTSGYTF
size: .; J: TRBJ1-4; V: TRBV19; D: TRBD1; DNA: TGTGCCAGTAGTATACAGGGACAGGGGATTGAAAAACTGTTTTTT; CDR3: CASSIQGQGIEKLFF
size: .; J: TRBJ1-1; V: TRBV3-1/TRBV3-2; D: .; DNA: TGTGCCAGCAGCCAAGAGGGCTTTGAAGCTTTCTTT; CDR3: CASSQEGFEAFF
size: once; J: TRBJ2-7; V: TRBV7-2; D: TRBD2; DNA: TGTGCCAGCAGGGCCGGGACTAGCGGGCCCCCAGGGCAGTACTTC; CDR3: CASRAGTSGPPGQYF
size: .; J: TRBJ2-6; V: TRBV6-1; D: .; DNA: TGTGCCAGCAGTGAGCAACAACGGGCCAACGTCCTGACTTTC; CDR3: CASSEQQRANVLTF
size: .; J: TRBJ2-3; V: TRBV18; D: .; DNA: TGTGCCAGCTCACTAAAACCGGGACTGACCAGGGATACGCAGTATTTT; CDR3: CASSLKPGLTRDTQYF
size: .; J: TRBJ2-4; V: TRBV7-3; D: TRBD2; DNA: TGTGCCAGCAGCCCCGGGACTAGCGGGGGTATTCAGTACTTC; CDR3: CASSPGTSGGIQYF
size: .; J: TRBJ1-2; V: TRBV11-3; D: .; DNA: TGTGCCAGCGGCAGGGGTAATGGCTACACCTTC; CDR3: CASGRGNGYTF
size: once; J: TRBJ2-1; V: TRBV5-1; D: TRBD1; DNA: TGCGCCAGCAGCTTGGCAGGGGGCGCGAGATTCCACAATGAGCAGTTCTTC; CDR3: CASSLAGGARFHNEQFF
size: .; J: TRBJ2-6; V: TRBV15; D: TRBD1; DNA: TGTGCCACCAGCGGAAAGGACAGGACGCTCTCTGGGGCCAACGTCCTGACTTTC; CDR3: CATSGKDRTLSGANVLTF
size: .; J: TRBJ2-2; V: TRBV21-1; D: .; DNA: TGTGCCAGCAGCAAAGCGCTTTGGCAGGGGGACACCGGGGAGCTGTTTTTT; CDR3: CASSKALWQGDTGELFF
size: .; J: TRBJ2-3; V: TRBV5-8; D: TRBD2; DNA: TGTGCCAGCAGCTTGGGACTAGCGGGGGGCACAGATACGCAGTATTTT; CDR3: CASSLGLAGGTDTQYF
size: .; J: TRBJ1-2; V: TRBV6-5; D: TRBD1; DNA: TGTGCCAGCAGCCCCGATGCGGGACAGGGTGTCGGCTACACCTTC; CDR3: CASSPDAGQGVGYTF
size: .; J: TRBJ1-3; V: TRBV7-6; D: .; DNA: TGTGCCAGCAGCTTTTATCGCCTGGCACAGGGCGACTCTGGAAACACCATATATTTT; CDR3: CASSFYRLAQGDSGNTIYF
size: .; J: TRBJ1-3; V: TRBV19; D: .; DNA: TGTGCCAGTAGTATCGACAAAGGAAACACCATATATTTT; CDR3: CASSIDKGNTIYF
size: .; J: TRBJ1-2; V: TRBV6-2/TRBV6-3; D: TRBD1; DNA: TGTGCCAGCAGCTTCCAGGGGGGCTTCTATGGCTACACCTTC; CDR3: CASSFQGGFYGYTF
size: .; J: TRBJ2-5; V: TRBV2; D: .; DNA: TGTGCCAGCAGTGAGCGAGAGACCCAGTACTTC; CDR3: CASSERETQYF
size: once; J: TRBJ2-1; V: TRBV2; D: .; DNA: TGTGCCAGCGGACTCCTAAATGAGCAGTTCTTC; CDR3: CASGLLNEQFF
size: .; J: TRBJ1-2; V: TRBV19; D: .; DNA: TGTGCCAGTAGTACCCGCGCCACAGGGCTCGACTATGGCTACACCTTC; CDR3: CASSTRATGLDYGYTF
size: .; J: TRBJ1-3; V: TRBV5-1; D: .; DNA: TGCGCCAGCAGCTTACAGGGCTTTGGAAACACCATATATTTT; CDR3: CASSLQGFGNTIYF
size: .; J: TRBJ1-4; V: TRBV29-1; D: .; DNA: TGCAGCGTTTCAGACGGGTCTAATGAAAAACTGTTTTTT; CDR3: CSVSDGSNEKLFF
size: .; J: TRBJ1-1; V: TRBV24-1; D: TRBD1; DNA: TGTGCCACCAGTGACCCGAGGACAGGGAACACTGAAGCTTTCTTT; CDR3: CATSDPRTGNTEAFF
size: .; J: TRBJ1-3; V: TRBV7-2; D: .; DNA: TGTGCCAGCAGCTCCTCATCTGGGCCCGGAAACACCATATATTTT; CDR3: CASSSSSGPGNTIYF
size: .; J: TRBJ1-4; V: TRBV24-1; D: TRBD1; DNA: TGTGCCACCAGTGATTCGGGGACAGTTCCGAGAGAAAAACTGTTTTTT; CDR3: CATSDSGTVPREKLFF
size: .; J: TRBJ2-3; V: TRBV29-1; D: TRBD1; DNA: TGCAGCGTGAGGCCACCCGGGACAGGGGGCACAGATACGCAGTATTTT; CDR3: CSVRPPGTGGTDTQYF
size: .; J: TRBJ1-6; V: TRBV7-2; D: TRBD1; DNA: TGTGCCAGCAGCTTAGGGACAGGATATTCACCCCTCCACTTT; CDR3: CASSLGTGYSPLHF
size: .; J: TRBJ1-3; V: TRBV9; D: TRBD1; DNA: TGTGCCAGCAGCGCGACAGGGGATGGAAACACCATATATTTT; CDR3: CASSATGDGNTIYF
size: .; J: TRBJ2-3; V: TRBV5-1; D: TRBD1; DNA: TGCGCCAGCAGCTTCGGGACAGGGTGGTCAGATACGCAGTATTTT; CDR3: CASSFGTGWSDTQYF
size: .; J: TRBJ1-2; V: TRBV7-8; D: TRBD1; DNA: TGTGCCAGCAGCTATAATACAGGGGAGGCCTACACCTTC; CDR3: CASSYNTGEAYTF
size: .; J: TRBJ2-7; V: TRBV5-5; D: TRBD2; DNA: TGTGCCAGCTTGGGGACTAGCGGGTCAAAAGAGCAGTACTTC; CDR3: CASLGTSGSKEQYF
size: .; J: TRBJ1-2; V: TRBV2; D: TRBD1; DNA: TGTGCCAGCAGTGGGGGACAGGGTGGCTACTATGGCTACACCTTC; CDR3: CASSGGQGGYYGYTF
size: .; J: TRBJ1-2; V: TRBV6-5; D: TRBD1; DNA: TGTGCCAGCAAATCGAAGGGGGCGCGTTATGGCTACACCTTC; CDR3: CASKSKGARYGYTF
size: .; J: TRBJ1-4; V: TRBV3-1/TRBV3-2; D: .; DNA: TGTGCCAGCAGCCAATTTGGCGAAAAACTGTTTTTT; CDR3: CASSQFGEKLFF
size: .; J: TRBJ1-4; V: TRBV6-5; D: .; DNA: TGTGCCAGCAGCATTAATGAAAAACTGTTTTTT; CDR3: CASSINEKLFF
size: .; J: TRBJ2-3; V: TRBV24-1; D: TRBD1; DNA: TGTGCCACCAGGGGCCCGGGACAGGGTGGGGTGCAGTATTTT; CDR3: CATRGPGQGGVQYF
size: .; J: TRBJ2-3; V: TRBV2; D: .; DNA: TGTGCCAACCCGGCGGCACTCTCAGCAGATACGCAGTATTTT; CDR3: CANPAALSADTQYF
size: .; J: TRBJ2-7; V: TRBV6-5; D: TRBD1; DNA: TGTGCCAGCGCCCTGGACAGGGGCTTAGCGTACGAGCAGTACTTC; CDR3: CASALDRGLAYEQYF
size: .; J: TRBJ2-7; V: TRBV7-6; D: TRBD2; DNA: TGTGCCAGCAGCCCCCGGGTAGCGGGGGGGGACGAGCAGTACTTC; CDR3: CASSPRVAGGDEQYF
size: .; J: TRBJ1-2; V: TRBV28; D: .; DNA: TGTGCCAGCAGTTTGGCGGGAACCGGGTATGGCTACACCTTC; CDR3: CASSLAGTGYGYTF
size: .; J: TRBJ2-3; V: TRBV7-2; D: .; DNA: TGTGCCAGCAGCACCAGGACTAGCACAGATACGCAGTATTTT; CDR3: CASSTRTSTDTQYF
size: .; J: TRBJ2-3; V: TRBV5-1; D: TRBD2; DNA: TGCGCCAGCAGCTGGCGGTGGACTAGCGGGGGGAGCACAGATACGCAGTATTTT; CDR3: CASSWRWTSGGSTDTQYF
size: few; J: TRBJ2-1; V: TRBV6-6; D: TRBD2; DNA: TGTGCCAGCAGTCCGTTAGCGGGGGGGCCTGGTTACAATGAGCAGTTCTTC; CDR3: CASSPLAGGPGYNEQFF
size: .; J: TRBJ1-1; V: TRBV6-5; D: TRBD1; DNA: TGTGCCAGCAGTTACACGGGACAGGGGGCGACGGCTTTCTTT; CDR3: CASSYTGQGATAFF
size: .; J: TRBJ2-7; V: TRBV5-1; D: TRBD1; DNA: TGCGCCAGCAGCGGAGGCCCACAGGGGGGCTACGAGCAGTACTTC; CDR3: CASSGGPQGGYEQYF
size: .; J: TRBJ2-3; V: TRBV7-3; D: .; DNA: TGTGCCAGCAGCTTAAATTCCGGGGGCACAGATACGCAGTATTTT; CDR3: CASSLNSGGTDTQYF
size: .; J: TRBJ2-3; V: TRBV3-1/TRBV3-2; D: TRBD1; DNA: TGTGCCAGCAGCCATAGGGACAGGGCAACAGATACGCAGTATTTT; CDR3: CASSHRDRATDTQYF
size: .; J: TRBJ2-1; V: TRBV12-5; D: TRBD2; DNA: TGTGCTAGTAGAACAGCGGGGGGGCCCGATGAGCAGTTCTTC; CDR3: CASRTAGGPDEQFF
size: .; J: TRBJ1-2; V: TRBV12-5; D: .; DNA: TGTGCTAGTGGTTTGCCCCCCTGGTGGGGGGGCGATATCGGCTACACCTTC; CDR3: CASGLPPWWGGDIGYTF
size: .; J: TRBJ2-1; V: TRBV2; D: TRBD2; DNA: TGTGCCAGCTCTCGGCGGGGGAACAATGAGCAGTTCTTC; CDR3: CASSRRGNNEQFF